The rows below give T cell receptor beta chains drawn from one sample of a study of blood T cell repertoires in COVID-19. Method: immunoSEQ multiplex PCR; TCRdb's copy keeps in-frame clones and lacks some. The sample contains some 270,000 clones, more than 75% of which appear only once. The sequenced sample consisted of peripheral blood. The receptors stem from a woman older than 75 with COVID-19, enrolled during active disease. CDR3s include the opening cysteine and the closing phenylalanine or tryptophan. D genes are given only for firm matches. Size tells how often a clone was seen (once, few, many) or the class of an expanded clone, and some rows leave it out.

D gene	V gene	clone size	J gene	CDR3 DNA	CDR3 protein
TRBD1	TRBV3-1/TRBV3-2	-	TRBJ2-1	TGTGCCAGCAGCCACCTAGACAGGGGGAATGGGCAGTTCTTC	CASSHLDRGNGQFF
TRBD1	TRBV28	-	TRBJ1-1	TGTGCCAGCAGACCCCTCGGGACAGGGCTTTCGAACACTGAAGCTTTCTTT	CASRPLGTGLSNTEAFF
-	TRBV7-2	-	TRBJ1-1	TGTGCCAGCAGCGCGCAGGTGAACACTGAAGCTTTCTTT	CASSAQVNTEAFF
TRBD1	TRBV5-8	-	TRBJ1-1	TGTGCCAGCAGCGCCAGACAGGGAGAAAGGGGTGAAGCTTTCTTT	CASSARQGERGEAFF
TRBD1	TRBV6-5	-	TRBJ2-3	TGTGCCAGCAGCCCCGGGACAGGGGGAACAGATACGCAGTATTTT	CASSPGTGGTDTQYF
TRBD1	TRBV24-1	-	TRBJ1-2	TGTGCCACCAGTGAACGGACAGGGGAAGCCTGTGGCTACACCTTC	CATSERTGEACGYTF
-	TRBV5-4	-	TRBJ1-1	TGTGCCAGCAGCCCGCAGGCTTTAGTATCCGCTGAAGCTTTCTTT	CASSPQALVSAEAFF
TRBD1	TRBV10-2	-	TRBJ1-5	TGCGCCAGCAGTGAGAGAGGGGGCAGCAGCAATCAGCCCCAGCATTTT	CASSERGGSSNQPQHF
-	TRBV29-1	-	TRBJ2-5	TGCAGCGCTGGGCACCCAGTTTCAGAGACCCAGTACTTC	CSAGHPVSETQYF
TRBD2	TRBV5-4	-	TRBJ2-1	TGTGCCAGCAGCTTGGAGGGGACTAGCGGGGGGAAGTTCTTC	CASSLEGTSGGKFF
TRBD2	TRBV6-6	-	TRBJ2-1	TGTGCCAGCAGTCAGGGAGCCGTAGCGGGGTTCTTGCGTGAGCAGTTCTTC	CASSQGAVAGFLREQFF
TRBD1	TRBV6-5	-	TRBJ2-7	TGTGCCAGCAGCTTGACAGGGGGCTCCTACGAGCAGTACTTC	CASSLTGGSYEQYF
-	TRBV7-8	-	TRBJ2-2	TGTGCCAGCAGTTCCGATTTGGGGGGGCTCACCGGGGAGCTGTTTTTT	CASSSDLGGLTGELFF
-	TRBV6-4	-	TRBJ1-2	TGTGCCAGCAGTGATGGGAGGGGCTACACCTTC	CASSDGRGYTF
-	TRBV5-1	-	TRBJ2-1	TGCGCCAGCAGCTTAACTACAGGGTTCGGCGATGAGCAGTTCTTC	CASSLTTGFGDEQFF
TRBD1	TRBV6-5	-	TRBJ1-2	TGTGCCAGCAGTTATGCCGGGACAGGGGCCTATGGCTACACCTTC	CASSYAGTGAYGYTF
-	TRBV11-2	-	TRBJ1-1	TGTGCCAGCAGCCCCCAGGGATACACTGAAGCTTTCTTT	CASSPQGYTEAFF
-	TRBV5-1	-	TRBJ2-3	TGCGCCAGCAGCTTGGATTGGTCTAGCTGGGCAGATACGCAGTATTTT	CASSLDWSSWADTQYF
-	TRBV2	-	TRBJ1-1	TGTGCCAGCAGTGAGGAGGTTTCGGTTGAAGCTTTCTTT	CASSEEVSVEAFF
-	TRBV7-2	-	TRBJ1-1	TGTGCCAGCAGCTTAGGAGGGTGGGCCACTGAAGCTTTCTTT	CASSLGGWATEAFF
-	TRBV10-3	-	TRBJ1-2	TGTGCCATCAGTGAGTCCGGTGCCTTCTATGGCTACACCTTC	CAISESGAFYGYTF
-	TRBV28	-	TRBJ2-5	TGTGCCAGCACCCTTCAGGGTATTGAGACCCAGTACTTC	CASTLQGIETQYF
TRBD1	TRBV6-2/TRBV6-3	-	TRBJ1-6	TGTGCCAGCAGTTACACCGGACAGGGAAATTCACCCCTCCACTTT	CASSYTGQGNSPLHF
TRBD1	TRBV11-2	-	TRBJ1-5	TGTGCCAGCAGCTTTGGGGGACAGGGGGATAGCAATCAGCCCCAGCATTTT	CASSFGGQGDSNQPQHF
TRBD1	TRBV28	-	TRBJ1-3	TGTGCCAGCAGTTCCGGGGGGGGACAGGGGCGAAACACCATATATTTT	CASSSGGGQGRNTIYF
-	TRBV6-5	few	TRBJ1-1	TGTGCCAGCAGAGAGCCCGGGGGGCTCACTGAAGCTTTCTTT	CASREPGGLTEAFF
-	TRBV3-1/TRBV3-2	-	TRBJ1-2	TGTGCCAGCAGCCAGGCGTCAGGGCGAGATGCCTACACCTTC	CASSQASGRDAYTF
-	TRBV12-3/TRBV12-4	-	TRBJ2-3	TGTGCCAGCAGTTTTACTAAAGATACGCAGTATTTT	CASSFTKDTQYF
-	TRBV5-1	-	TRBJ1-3	TGCGCCAGCAGCTTGGGACAGGCTCAGAGGGGCTCTGGAAACACCATATATTTT	CASSLGQAQRGSGNTIYF
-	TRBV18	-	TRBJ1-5	TGTGCCAGCTCACCACAAAAGGGGAAAAATCAGCCCCAGCATTTT	CASSPQKGKNQPQHF
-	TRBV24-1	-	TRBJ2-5	TGTGCCACCAGTGATTCGAGCACGGAGACCCAGTACTTC	CATSDSSTETQYF
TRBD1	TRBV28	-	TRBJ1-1	TGTGCCAGCAGTTTGACAGGGAGGCTGAACACTGAAGCTTTCTTT	CASSLTGRLNTEAFF
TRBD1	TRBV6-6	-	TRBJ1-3	TGTGCCAGCAGTGTCCGACAGGGGGCAGGAAACACCATATATTTT	CASSVRQGAGNTIYF
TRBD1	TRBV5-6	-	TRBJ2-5	TGTGCCAGTAACAGGGGCCCAGAGACCCAGTACTTC	CASNRGPETQYF
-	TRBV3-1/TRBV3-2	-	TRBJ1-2	TGTGCCAGCGGCCGGACGGAGGCCTCCTATGGCTACACCTTC	CASGRTEASYGYTF
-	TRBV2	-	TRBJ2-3	TGTGCCAGCAGTCGGCAGGGTCCCACAGATACGCAGTATTTT	CASSRQGPTDTQYF
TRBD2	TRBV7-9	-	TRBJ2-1	TGTGCCAGCAGCCCTGGGACTAGCGGGGGGGCCAGGTCCTACAATGAGCAGTTCTTC	CASSPGTSGGARSYNEQFF
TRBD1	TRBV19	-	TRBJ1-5	TGTGCCAGTAGTAAGGCAGGGGGGAGCAATCAGCCCCAGCATTTT	CASSKAGGSNQPQHF
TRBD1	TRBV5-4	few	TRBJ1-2	TGTGCCAGCAGCCCCCGACAGGGGGCCGGGGGCTACACCTTC	CASSPRQGAGGYTF
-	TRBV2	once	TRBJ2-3	TGTGCCAGCAGTGGGGGCGTGGATACGCAGTATTTT	CASSGGVDTQYF
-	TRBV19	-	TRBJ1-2	TGTGCCAGTAGTATAGATCTGGGCAGGGGCGGGTATGGCTACACCTTC	CASSIDLGRGGYGYTF
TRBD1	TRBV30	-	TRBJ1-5	TGTGCCTGGAGTACAGGGGGTACAGGGGCCCAGCATTTT	CAWSTGGTGAQHF
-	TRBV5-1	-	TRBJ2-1	TGCGCCAGCAGCCAGACTAGTTTAGGTGCAGGGAATGAGCAGTTCTTC	CASSQTSLGAGNEQFF
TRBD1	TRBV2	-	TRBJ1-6	TGTGCCAGCAACGGACAGGTGGTTTCACCCCTCCACTTT	CASNGQVVSPLHF
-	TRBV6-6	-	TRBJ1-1	TGTGCCAGCACCATGAGGGATCAAGCTTTCTTT	CASTMRDQAFF
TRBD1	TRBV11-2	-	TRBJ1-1	TGTGCCAGCAGCCAGCGACAGGGGAACACTGAAGCTTTCTTT	CASSQRQGNTEAFF
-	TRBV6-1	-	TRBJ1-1	TGTGCCAGCAGTGAACGGTCCACTAGGGTTATAGTAATGAACACTGAAGCTTTCTTT	CASSERSTRVIVMNTEAFF
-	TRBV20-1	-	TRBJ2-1	TGCAGTGCTAGAGGAGCAAATGAGCAGTTCTTC	CSARGANEQFF
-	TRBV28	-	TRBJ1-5	TGTGCCAGCAGTTTATCGGTAGGGGTAGTCGATCAGCCCCAGCATTTT	CASSLSVGVVDQPQHF
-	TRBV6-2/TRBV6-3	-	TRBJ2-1	TGTGCCAGCAGTCCACTCGAATATGAGCAGTTCTTC	CASSPLEYEQFF
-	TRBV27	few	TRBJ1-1	TGTGCCAGCAACTCGATCGGGGGGGAAGCTTTCTTT	CASNSIGGEAFF
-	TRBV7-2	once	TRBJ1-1	TGTGCCAGCAGCCCGGGGGGGGCCCGGAACACTGAAGCTTTCTTT	CASSPGGARNTEAFF
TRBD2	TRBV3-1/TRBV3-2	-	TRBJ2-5	TGTGCCAGCAGCCAAACTAGCGGGGGAGAGACCCAGTACTTC	CASSQTSGGETQYF